This paragraph covers one T cell receptor beta chain sequence. The same CDR3 can be traced to other DNA sequences in this sample. The entry originates in a study of shared clonotypes between healthy human individuals. Some clones are missing from TCRdb's copy, which holds only in-frame ones; the method was immunoSEQ multiplex PCR. The sample includes around 2.5 million clones, more than 85% of them seen just once. Germline CDR1 reads SGHNT; CDR2 reads YYREEE (reference sequence). CDR3 length: 15 residues. Trimming removed 0 bases at V and 1 base at J, with 9 bases between. The V and J genes are TRBV5-4 and TRBJ2-3, with D possibly matching TRBD2 (5 bases). This TCR was recovered from a young man in good health. Some clones in this sample may be carry-over from other donors' samples. Material: naive CD4+ T cells from PBMCs. Documented subset: CD45RA+ positively selected. CDR3 in DNA: TGTGCCAGCAGCTTGGGGGGTAGCGGCACAGATACGCAGTATTTT. Translated, it gives CASSLGGSGTDTQYF.